The clone carrying this TCR beta chain was seen a few times. The antigen remains undetermined. cDNA libraries for TCR beta contained unique molecular identifiers. In TCRdb, the PCR reads were re-called with MiXCR into one record per CDR3 protein. The sample shows 750,000 to 950,000 distinct CDR3 sequences, around 46% of them seen only once. This CDR3 contains 14 residues. V was clipped by 1 base and J by 5 bases, with 9 bases between them. Germline CDR1 and CDR2: KGHSH and LQKENI. This sample was taken from a study of post-analysis software for immune sequencing data. General observations from the study: When patients were compared with controls, four or five TRBV segments were more frequent, TRBV5-6, TRBV5-1 and TRBV20-1 among them. Batch-matched samples strongly co-clustered by F measure.

The sequenced sample was blood. The TCR originated in a girl aged 10 to 17 with multiple sclerosis. The chain joins TRBV18 to TRBJ1-5; a weak D match, TRBD1 (5 bases). The DNA for the CDR3 is TGTGCCAGCTCACCACAGGTAGGGGATCAGCCCCAGCATTTT. It is translated as CASSPQVGDQPQHF.